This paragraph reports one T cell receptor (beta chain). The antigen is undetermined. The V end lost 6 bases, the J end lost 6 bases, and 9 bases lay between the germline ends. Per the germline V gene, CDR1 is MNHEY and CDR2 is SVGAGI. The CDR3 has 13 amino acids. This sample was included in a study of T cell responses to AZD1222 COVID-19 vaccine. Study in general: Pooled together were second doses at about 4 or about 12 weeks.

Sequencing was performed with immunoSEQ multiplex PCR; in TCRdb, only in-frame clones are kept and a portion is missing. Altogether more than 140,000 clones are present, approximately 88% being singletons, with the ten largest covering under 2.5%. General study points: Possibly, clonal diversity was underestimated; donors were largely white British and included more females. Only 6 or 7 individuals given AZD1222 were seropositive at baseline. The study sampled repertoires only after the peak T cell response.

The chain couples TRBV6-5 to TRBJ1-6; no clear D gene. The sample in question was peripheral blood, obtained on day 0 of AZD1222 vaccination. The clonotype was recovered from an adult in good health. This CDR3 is CASRDGINSPLHF. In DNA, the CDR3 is TGTGCCAGCAGGGACGGAATTAATTCACCCCTCCACTTT.